This TCR beta chain was identified in a study of beta chain features in type 1 diabetes. Whole-study context: Cell yields, age and gender were similar between patients and healthy donors. Study-wide findings and caveats: Patients with type 1 diabetes carried fewer insertions and had more deletions at their VDJ junctions.

CD4+ naive, central memory, regulatory and stem cell-like memory subsets were isolated by sorting on CD45RO/CCR7/CD25/CD127/CD95/CD27. TCRB transcripts that were expressed got sequenced, as all of the isolated RNA had been reverse transcribed. The method was immunoSEQ multiplex PCR; TCRdb's version includes in-frame clones alone and lacks a portion of them. Among over 300,000 clones, 6.5% to 10% were seen once, and the ten largest hold around 0.44%. As for this clone: The antigen is undetermined.

Germline values: CDR1 SEHNR, CDR2 FQNEAQ (reference sequence). The length of the CDR3 is 17 residues. V gave up 1 base and J gave up 2 bases, with 16 bases separating them. The material sequenced was central memory CD4+ T cells from blood. The V and J genes are TRBV7-9 and TRBJ2-3; no reliable D call. The clonotype comes from a woman between 18 and 29 years old in good health. The CDR3 nucleotides are TGTGCCAGCAGCTTAGAGTTTGGGTCGAGTACCACAGATACGCAGTATTTT. Protein product: CASSLEFGSSTTDTQYF.